The 12 T cell receptor beta chains reported below all come from one sample, sequenced in a study of cytomegalovirus exposure and HLA in healthy donors. The data were produced by immunoSEQ multiplex PCR, yet TCRdb's version contains in-frame clones alone and is incomplete. Of around 99,000 clones detected, more than 70% appear once; the ten largest clones hold approximately 2%. The specimen sequenced was PBMCs. Receptors originate from a woman under 30 in good health and CMV-seronegative.

The chain uses TRBV7-2 and TRBJ2-2, with 11 nucleotides matching TRBD2. CDR1 and CDR2 from the germline V gene are SGHTA and FQGNSA. After removal of 4 bases from V and 4 bases from J, the junction contained 5 bases not matched to a gene. This CDR3 has 16 amino acids. The CDR3 sequence: CASSSTSGGITGELFF. The CDR3 DNA sequence: TGTGCCAGCAGCTCAACTAGCGGGGGAATCACCGGGGAGCTGTTTTTT.

The chain combines TRBV19 with TRBJ2-7; tentatively, D is TRBD1 (7 bases). Per germline, CDR1 LNHDA and CDR2 SQIVND (reference sequence). This CDR3 has 14 residues. V was shortened by 5 bases and J by 2 bases, with 13 bases between the two germline ends. The CDR3 loop reads CASSASRGAYEQYF. In nucleotides, the CDR3 is TGTGCCAGTAGTGCGTCCAGGGGGGCCTACGAGCAGTACTTC.

The chain links TRBV13 to TRBJ1-1; D gene unclear. The CDR3 runs to 14 residues. The V end lost 3 bases, the J end lost 7 bases, and 15 bases lay between the germline ends. CDR1 PRHDT and CDR2 FYEKMQ come from the germline V gene (reference sequence). The chain's CDR3 is CASSFRQVSYEAFF. CDR3 sequence (DNA): TGTGCCAGCAGCTTCCGCCAGGTTAGTTATGAAGCTTTCTTT.

The rearrangement joins TRBV20-1 to TRBJ2-5; unclear D gene. This CDR3 is 10 amino acids long. CDR1 is DFQATT, CDR2 SNEGSKA, per germline (reference sequence). Trimming stripped 5 bases from V and 2 bases from J, with 3 bases between. CDR3 DNA sequence: TGCAGTGCTCCTCAAGAGACCCAGTACTTC. Its protein is CSAPQETQYF.

The rearrangement uses TRBV6-5 and TRBJ2-4; D is perhaps TRBD1 (6 bases). Germline assignment: CDR1 MNHEY and CDR2 SVGAGI. This CDR3 has 14 residues. V lost 5 bases and J lost 0, with 8 bases in between. CDR3 DNA: TGTGCCAGCAGTAAGGGGGTAGCCAAAAACATTCAGTACTTC. This gives the protein CASSKGVAKNIQYF.

This sequence joins TRBV10-1 and TRBJ1-1; D is possibly TRBD1 (6 bases). Germline values: CDR1 WNHNN, CDR2 SYGVQD (reference sequence). The CDR3 totals 12 residues. With 4 bases removed from V and 10 bases from J, the gap between germline ends came to 13 bases. The CDR3 protein is CASSAPGQGAFF. The CDR3 DNA follows: TGCGCCAGCAGTGCACCGGGACAAGGAGCTTTCTTT.

Here the CDR3 reads CASSQGRNSYEQYF. CDR3 bases: TGTGCCAGCAGCCAGGGCCGTAACTCCTACGAGCAGTACTTC. The chain is built from TRBV14 and TRBJ2-7, with D uncertain. CDR3 size: 14 residues. From germline, CDR1 is SGHDN and CDR2 FVKESK. Trimming left V 3 bases short and J 0 bases short, with 9 bases between.

This clone has only one observation. V usage is TRBV10-2 and J usage is TRBJ2-2, with 7 nucleotides matching TRBD1. This CDR3 has 15 amino acids. J lost 3 bases, V lost 5 bases, and 6 bases had no gene match. CDR1 and CDR2 (germline): WSHSY, SAAADI. This CDR3 reads CASSTGVGDTGELFF. The CDR3, as DNA: TGCGCCAGCAGTACAGGGGTGGGGGACACCGGGGAGCTGTTTTTT.

The V gene is TRBV19, the J gene TRBJ2-1, with D hard to call. This CDR3 has 15 residues. Germline V gene data show CDR1 as LNHDA and CDR2 as SQIVND (reference sequence). V was clipped by 2 bases and J by 6 bases, with 14 bases between them. CDR3 sequence: CASSISSYVLNEQFF. CDR3 DNA: TGTGCCAGTAGTATAAGTAGCTACGTCCTCAATGAGCAGTTCTTC.

The genes are TRBV13 and TRBJ2-7; D is possibly TRBD1 (5 bases). Germline lookup yields CDR1 PRHDT and CDR2 FYEKMQ (reference sequence). Trimming took off 3 bases at V and 2 bases at J, with 11 bases between the two ends. The CDR3 loop spans 14 amino acids. CDR3 sequence reads: CASSLGPQPYEQYF. CDR3 coding DNA: TGTGCCAGCAGCTTGGGGCCGCAACCCTACGAGCAGTACTTC.

This chain joins TRBV6-5 and TRBJ1-3, with no clear D. Germline loops: CDR1 MNHEY, CDR2 SVGAGI. V was trimmed by 6 bases and J by 4 bases, leaving 13 bases between them. The CDR3 consists of 14 residues. The CDR3 loop is CASSPRRAGNTIYF. For the CDR3, the DNA is TGTGCCAGCAGCCCCCGGCGGGCAGGAAACACCATATATTTT.

The rearrangement links TRBV7-9 to TRBJ2-5, with D perhaps matching TRBD2 (5 bases). Germline lookup yields CDR1 SEHNR and CDR2 FQNEAQ (reference sequence). There are 13 residues in the CDR3. The V and J ends lost 10 bases and 2 bases respectively, with 14 bases between them. The CDR3 DNA is TGTGCCACCCGGGAAGGGATACAAGAGACCCAGTACTTC. It yields the protein CATREGIQETQYF.